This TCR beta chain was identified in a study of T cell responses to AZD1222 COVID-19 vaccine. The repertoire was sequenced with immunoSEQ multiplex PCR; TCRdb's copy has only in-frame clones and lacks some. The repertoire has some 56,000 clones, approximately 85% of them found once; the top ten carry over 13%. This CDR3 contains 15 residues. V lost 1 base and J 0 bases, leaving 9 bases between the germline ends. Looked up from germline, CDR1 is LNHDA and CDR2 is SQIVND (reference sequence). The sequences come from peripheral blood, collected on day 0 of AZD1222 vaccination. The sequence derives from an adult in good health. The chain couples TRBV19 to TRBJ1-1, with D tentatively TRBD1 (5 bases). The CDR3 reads CASSIVLGVNTEAFF. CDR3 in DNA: TGTGCCAGTAGTATAGTATTGGGGGTGAACACTGAAGCTTTCTTT.